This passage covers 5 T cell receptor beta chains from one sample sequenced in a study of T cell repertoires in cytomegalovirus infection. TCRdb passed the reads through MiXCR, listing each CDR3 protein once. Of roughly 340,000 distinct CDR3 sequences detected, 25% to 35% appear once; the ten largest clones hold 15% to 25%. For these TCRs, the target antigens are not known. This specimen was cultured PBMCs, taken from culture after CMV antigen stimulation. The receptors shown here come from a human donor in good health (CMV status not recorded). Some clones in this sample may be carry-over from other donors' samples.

The CDR3 DNA is TGTGCCAGCAGCCTGACGGGCCGAAGAAAGAGCAATCAGCCCCAGCATTTT. It specifies CASSLTGRRKSNQPQHF. The chain is built from TRBV28 and TRBJ1-5; no clear D gene. The CDR3 extends over 17 amino acids. V was shortened by 6 bases and J by 1 base, with 19 bases between the two germline ends. Germline lookup yields CDR1 MDHEN and CDR2 SYDVKM. Complete variable domain (other parts from reference TRBV28 and TRBJ1-5): DVKVTQSSRYLVKRTGEKVFLECVQDMDHENMFWYRQDPGLGLRLIYFSYDVKMKEKGDIPEGYSVSREKKERFSLILESASTNQTSMYLCASSLTGRRKSNQPQHFGDGTRLSIL.

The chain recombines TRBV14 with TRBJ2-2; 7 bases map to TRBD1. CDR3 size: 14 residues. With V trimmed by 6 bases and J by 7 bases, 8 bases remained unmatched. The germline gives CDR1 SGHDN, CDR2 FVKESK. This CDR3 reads CASRPQGSVGELFF. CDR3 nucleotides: TGTGCCAGCAGACCACAGGGGTCGGTCGGGGAGCTGTTTTTT.

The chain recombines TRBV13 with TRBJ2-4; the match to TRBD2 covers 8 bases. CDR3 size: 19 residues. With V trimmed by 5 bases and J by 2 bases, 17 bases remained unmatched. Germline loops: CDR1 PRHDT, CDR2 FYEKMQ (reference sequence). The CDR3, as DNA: TGTGCCAGCAGCCTTCAGCTCCGAGCGGGAGTGGTGACCAAAAACATTCAGTACTTC. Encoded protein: CASSLQLRAGVVTKNIQYF.

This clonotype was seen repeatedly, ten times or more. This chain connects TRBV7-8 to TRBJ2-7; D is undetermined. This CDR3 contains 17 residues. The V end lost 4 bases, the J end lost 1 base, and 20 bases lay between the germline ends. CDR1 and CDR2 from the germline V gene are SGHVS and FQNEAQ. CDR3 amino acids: CASSSPLHLTDSYEQYF. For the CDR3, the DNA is TGTGCCAGCAGCTCCCCTCTCCACCTGACGGATTCCTACGAGCAGTACTTC.

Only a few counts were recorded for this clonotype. CDR3 loop: CASSSTGSTEAFF. CDR3 sequence (DNA): TGTGCCAGCTCATCTACAGGGTCCACTGAAGCTTTCTTT. The chain recombines TRBV18 with TRBJ1-1; D might be TRBD1 (6 bases). V was clipped by 5 bases and J by 4 bases, with 11 bases between them. CDR3 length: 13 residues. Germline V gene sequence: CDR1 KGHSH, CDR2 LQKENI.